The entry that follows covers one T cell receptor beta chain sequence. Trimming removed 7 bases at V and 8 bases at J, with 12 bases between. CDR3 size: 11 residues. CDR1 is SQVTM and CDR2 is ANQGSEA in the germline V gene. The sample originates from a study of blood T cell repertoires in COVID-19. Assay: immunoSEQ multiplex PCR; the TCRdb copy retains only in-frame clones and omits some. The sample lists about 87,000 clones; roughly 84% were seen once. This chain links TRBV29-1 with TRBJ1-3; D gene unclear. The receptor was derived from a woman older than 75 with COVID-19, enrolled during active disease. Sequencing input: peripheral blood. This CDR3 is CSASLLDTIYF. The CDR3 DNA follows: TGCAGCGCCTCGTTATTAGACACCATATATTTT.